This TCR beta chain comes out of a study of cytomegalovirus exposure and HLA in healthy donors. The study's findings and limits: The authors judged a highly shared variant cluster likely a sequencing artifact.

Concerning this clone itself: Antigen: not known.

A multiplex PCR was run with 60 Vbeta primers and 13 Jbeta primers. Repertoires were generated with immunoSEQ multiplex PCR, while TCRdb's copy carries only in-frame clones and drops some. Here the sample spans approximately 220,000 clones, around 80% being singletons. The germline gives CDR1 SGHRS, CDR2 YFSETQ. This CDR3 is 14 amino acids long. Losses at the gene ends were 0 bases for V and 6 bases for J; bases not matched to a gene: 2. The specimen was PBMCs. The receptor was isolated from a boy younger than 10 in good health and CMV-seronegative. The V and J genes are TRBV5-1 and TRBJ2-2, with 7 bases identical to TRBD1. CDR3 loop: CASSLGGQSGELFF. CDR3 DNA: TGCGCCAGCAGCTTGGGGGGACAGTCCGGGGAGCTGTTTTTT.